This TCR beta chain was identified during a study of T cells after yellow fever vaccination. Findings and limits, study-wide: It was a small share of clonotypes that appeared in both CD4 and CD8 compartments. Most clones from primary vaccination were detected again post-booster (roughly 96% CD4, about 88% CD8). The study noted that FACS-sorted repertoires could contain abundant clonotypes contaminating from the bulk population.

Germline V gene data show CDR1 as SQVTM and CDR2 as ANQGSEA. V dropped 2 bases and J dropped 1 base, with 8 bases sitting between them. This CDR3 contains 13 residues. This clonotype was picked up many times. Its antigen is unknown. The TCR cDNA carried a universal primer site and UMIs from 5'RACE template switching. One entry per CDR3 protein, called by TCRdb with MiXCR from the 5' RACE reads. Altogether 150,000 to 200,000 distinct CDR3 sequences are present, around 7.3% being singletons, with the ten largest covering roughly 2.5%. This clonotype was sampled from a young man who received the YFV17D yellow fever vaccine. The chain recombines TRBV29-1 with TRBJ2-5; D call uncertain. This specimen consisted of CD4+ T cells sorted from PBMCs, obtained more than 4 days after the first yellow fever vaccination. Written as DNA, the CDR3 is TGCAGCGTTGAACACCCTATCCAAGAGACCCAGTACTTC. This codes for CSVEHPIQETQYF.